Presented here are 30 T cell receptor beta chains from one specimen sequenced in a study of T cells in Graves' hyperthyroidism and ophthalmopathy. There were TCR beta CDR3 regions amplified from RNA transcripts. Initially, a first-round RT-PCR of the TCR CDR3 employed the HTBI primer set. TCRdb re-called the multiplex PCR reads through MiXCR, storing one row per CDR3 protein. The data show under 700,000 distinct CDR3 sequences, about 43% seen once. Sequencing was done on a sample of peripheral blood or thyroid tissue (not recorded which). The receptors come from a woman aged 18 to 35 with Graves' hyperthyroidism.

The rearrangement uses TRBV20-1 and TRBJ2-7; TRBD1 agrees at 8 bases. The CDR3 spans 12 residues. V gave up 4 bases and J gave up 3 bases; unmatched junction bases: 2. Germline CDR1 DFQATT, CDR2 SNEGSKA (reference sequence). The DNA of the CDR3 is TGCAGTGCTAATGACAGGGGCTACGAGCAGTACTTC. Translated: CSANDRGYEQYF.

This clonotype was counted only a few times. The chain is built from TRBV20-1 and TRBJ1-6; TRBD1 matches 7 bases. Germline CDR1 and CDR2: DFQATT and SNEGSKA (reference sequence). V lost 0 bases, J lost 7 bases, and 6 bases stayed unmatched. The CDR3 runs 15 residues. The CDR3 spells CSARDLGGENSPLHF. The CDR3 coding sequence is TGCAGTGCTAGAGATCTAGGGGGCGAAAATTCACCCCTCCACTTT.

As regards this clonotype: A much larger clone sits a single nucleotide away, making a read error possible. V and J are TRBV7-3 and TRBJ1-2; D gene ambiguous. The CDR3 has 16 residues. CDR1 is SGHTA, CDR2 FQGTGA, per germline. As DNA, the CDR3 is TGTGTCAGCAGCTTAACGGTGGGGAGAGCTAACTATGGCTACACCTTC. Protein product: CVSSLTVGRANYGYTF.

This CDR3 reads CSAPQQGPNTEAFF. The CDR3, as DNA: TGCAGTGCCCCACAACAGGGCCCGAACACTGAAGCTTTCTTT. The chain links TRBV20-1 to TRBJ1-1; TRBD1 is a possible D gene (6 bases). The V end was cut by 6 bases, the J end by 1 base, with 15 bases between. This CDR3 contains 14 residues. Per germline, CDR1 DFQATT and CDR2 SNEGSKA (reference sequence).

This sequence joins TRBV7-2 and TRBJ2-5, with no clear D. CDR1 SGHTA and CDR2 FQGNSA come from the germline V gene. The CDR3 totals 14 residues. V was trimmed by 3 bases and J by 2 bases, leaving 10 bases between them. In DNA form, the CDR3 reads TGTGCCAGCAGCTTCGTCGGAACACAAGAGACCCAGTACTTC. The encoded protein is CASSFVGTQETQYF.

This chain uses TRBV9 with TRBJ2-5; a possible D gene is TRBD1 (6 bases). The V gene lost 4 bases and the J gene lost 4 bases, with 14 bases spanning the gap. The germline gives CDR1 SGDLS, CDR2 YYNGEE. The CDR3 contains 14 residues. CDR3 nucleotides: TGTGCCAGCAGCTCCCAGGGGCAGGGAGAGACCCAGTACTTC. This codes for CASSSQGQGETQYF.

The rearrangement uses TRBV19 and TRBJ1-5; tentatively, D is TRBD1 (6 bases). Per germline, CDR1 LNHDA and CDR2 SQIVND (reference sequence). The CDR3 runs to 14 residues. V shed 6 bases and J shed 2 bases, with 11 bases lying between them. The CDR3 loop is CASRDYRGNQPQHF. CDR3 DNA: TGTGCCAGTAGAGACTACAGGGGCAATCAGCCCCAGCATTTT. Drawing the rest from reference TRBV19 and TRBJ1-5, the complete variable domain is DGGITQSPKYLFRKEGQNVTLSCEQNLNHDAMYWYRQDPGQGLRLIYYSQIVNDFQKGDIAEGYSVSREKKESFPLTVTSAQKNPTAFYLCASRDYRGNQPQHFGDGTRLSIL.

This chain joins TRBV7-9 and TRBJ1-6, with D possibly matching TRBD1 (5 bases). V was trimmed by 4 bases and J by 7 bases, leaving 11 bases between them. The CDR3 contains 14 residues. The V gene's germline CDR1 is SEHNR and CDR2 FQNEAQ (reference sequence). The CDR3 is CASSSWGDNSPLHF. CDR3 sequence (DNA): TGTGCCAGCAGCTCCTGGGGGGACAATTCACCCCTCCACTTT.

This clonotype has more than one count but fewer than ten. The genes are TRBV9 and TRBJ1-2; 7 bases align to TRBD1. Germline V lookup: CDR1 SGDLS, CDR2 YYNGEE. The CDR3 contains 15 residues. Trimming cost V 0 bases and J 4 bases; bases outside gene matches: 6. The CDR3: CASSVDGQGVYGYTF. DNA for the CDR3: TGTGCCAGCAGCGTAGACGGTCAGGGGGTCTATGGCTACACCTTC.

This clonotype was observed many times. The chain is built from TRBV10-2 and TRBJ1-1, with D maybe TRBD1 (6 bases). Germline lookup yields CDR1 WSHSY and CDR2 SAAADI. The CDR3 totals 13 residues. Trimming left V 11 bases short and J 4 bases short, with 17 bases between. The CDR3 reads CASSRGARTEAFF. CDR3 DNA sequence: TGCGCCTCAAGTCGGGGGGCGCGCACTGAAGCTTTCTTT.

Of note for this clonotype: Its ends do not fully match the called genes, so a read error is possible. V and J are TRBV5-5 and TRBJ1-1; D ambiguous. The CDR3 runs 12 residues. CDR1 is SGHKS, CDR2 YYEKEE, per germline (reference sequence). The CDR3 sequence is CASSLAPTETFF. The CDR3 region has the DNA TGTGCCAGCAGCTTAGCCCCCACTGAAACTTTCTTT.

V usage is TRBV29-1 and J usage is TRBJ2-7, with 11 nucleotides matching TRBD2. The CDR3 runs 14 residues. Germline assignment: CDR1 SQVTM and CDR2 ANQGSEA. V was pared by 3 bases and J by 5 bases, with 6 bases of the junction left unmatched. This CDR3 reads CSVDVAGGGDEQYF. The CDR3 nucleotides read TGCAGCGTTGATGTAGCGGGAGGGGGGGACGAGCAGTACTTC.

Regarding this clonotype: This may arise from a read error, as a much more abundant clone is one base away. V and J are TRBV10-3 and TRBJ1-6, with D perhaps TRBD1 (6 bases). CDR3 size: 13 residues. V lost 5 bases and J 9 bases, leaving 11 bases between the germline ends. Germline V gene data show CDR1 as ENHRY and CDR2 as SYGVKD. Here the CDR3 reads CAISPGHLSPLHF. The CDR3 nucleotides are TGTGCCATCAGTCCGGGACATCTTTCACCCCTCCACTTT.

The V gene is TRBV7-2, the J gene TRBJ1-2; D remains unclear. Germline V lookup: CDR1 SGHTA, CDR2 FQGNSA. CDR3 length: 12 amino acids. The V end lost 5 bases, the J end lost 7 bases, and 11 bases lay between the germline ends. In nucleotides, the CDR3 is TGTGCCAGCAGCCCAGCAGGTTCTGGCTACACCTTC. This translates into CASSPAGSGYTF.

This clonotype has a handful of counts. The rearrangement links TRBV20-1 to TRBJ1-5, with TRBD1 as a possible D gene (6 bases). CDR3 length equals 15 residues. Germline loops: CDR1 DFQATT, CDR2 SNEGSKA (reference sequence). The V gene lost 1 base and the J gene lost 4 bases, with 14 bases spanning the gap. In nucleotides, the CDR3 is TGCAGTGCTAGAGTAGAGAAGACAGGAAATCAGCCCCAGCATTTT. The encoded protein is CSARVEKTGNQPQHF.

This rearrangement joins TRBV29-1 to TRBJ1-4; D possibly corresponds to TRBD1 (6 bases). CDR1 and CDR2 from the germline V gene are SQVTM and ANQGSEA. V dropped 6 bases and J dropped 6 bases, with 17 bases sitting between them. This CDR3 is built from 14 residues. For the CDR3, the DNA is TGCAGCGTGGGGGGGGCAGGGGCTGATGAAAAACTGTTTTTT. Amino acid sequence: CSVGGAGADEKLFF.

In its sample, this clonotype was seen a few times. This chain links TRBV6-5 with TRBJ1-5; 7 nucleotides match TRBD1. CDR1 and CDR2 (germline): MNHEY, SVGAGI. Trimming at V came to 8 bases and at J to 6 bases, leaving 13 bases not matched to a gene. The CDR3 is 15 residues long. The CDR3 DNA reads as TGTGCCAGCCAAGACAGGGACCTTTCGGGTCAGCCCCAGCATTTT. Encoded protein: CASQDRDLSGQPQHF.

The chain joins TRBV5-4 to TRBJ2-2; the D is unclear. The CDR3 loop spans 15 amino acids. Trimming left V 1 base short and J 0 bases short, with 7 bases between. CDR1 and CDR2 from the germline V gene are SGHNT and YYREEE (reference sequence). CDR3 residues: CASSLSQTNTGELFF. As DNA, the CDR3 is TGTGCCAGCAGCTTGAGTCAGACGAACACCGGGGAGCTGTTTTTT.

V is TRBV10-3 and J is TRBJ1-6, with 9 bases aligning to TRBD1. V shed 8 bases and J 9 bases; nucleotides not matched to a gene: 11. Germline V gene lookup returns CDR1 ENHRY and CDR2 SYGVKD. This CDR3 comprises 15 residues. The CDR3 region has the DNA TGTGCCATCTCAGAAGAAGGGACAGGGACTTCACCCCTCCACTTT. As protein: CAISEEGTGTSPLHF.

In this sample, this clonotype turned up once. The gene calls are TRBV7-3 and TRBJ2-7; 9 bases are shared with TRBD2. The DNA end is more similar to TRBJ2-5, so the J call may be wrong. Germline lookup yields CDR1 SGHTA and CDR2 FQGTGA. This CDR3 has 16 amino acids. In nucleotides, the CDR3 is TGTGCCAGCGCAAGACTAGCGGCGGGACCTGGGGAGACCCAGTACTTC. Translated, it gives CASARLAAGPGETQYF.

This clonotype was seen ten or more times. V usage is TRBV15 and J usage is TRBJ2-6, with D perhaps assigned TRBD1 or TRBD2 (5 bases each). Germline assignment: CDR1 LNHNV and CDR2 YYDKDF (reference sequence). The germline V and J ends were trimmed by 4 bases and 0 bases, with 16 bases remaining between them. There are 18 residues in the CDR3. The chain's CDR3 is CATSTRDGVISGANVLTF. The CDR3 coding sequence is TGTGCCACCAGCACCCGGGACGGCGTGATCTCTGGGGCCAACGTCCTGACTTTC.

A word on this clonotype: An end of the junction differs from the germline gene, which may be a read error. The chain is built from TRBV10-3 and TRBJ1-5, with D perhaps matching TRBD1 (5 bases). Per germline, CDR1 ENHRY and CDR2 SYGVKD. CDR3 length: 14 amino acids. The CDR3 region has the DNA TGTGCCATCAGTGACGGGGAGGGGAATCAGCCCCTGCATTTT. Translated, it gives CAISDGEGNQPLHF.

This chain links TRBV19 with TRBJ1-2; TRBD1 is a possible D gene (6 bases). The V end lost 4 bases, the J end lost 2 bases, and 8 bases lay between the germline ends. The germline V gene has CDR1 LNHDA and CDR2 SQIVND (reference sequence). The CDR3 totals 13 residues. The CDR3 loop reads CASSKTGNYGYTF. The CDR3 DNA reads as TGTGCCAGTAGTAAGACAGGAAACTATGGCTACACCTTC.

Here the CDR3 reads CAISLQGSGNTF. The CDR3 DNA reads TGTGCCATCAGCCTGCAGGGCAGTGGAAACACCTTC. The gene calls are TRBV10-3 and TRBJ1-2, with D possibly TRBD1 on 5 matching bases. Deletions cut 6 bases from V and 12 bases from J, with 17 bases between. This CDR3 contains 12 residues. Germline V gene sequence: CDR1 ENHRY, CDR2 SYGVKD.

This sequence joins TRBV6-1 and TRBJ2-7; 8 bases match TRBD1. The germline V gene has CDR1 MNHNS and CDR2 SASEGT. J gave up 3 bases and V 4 bases, and 5 bases lay outside the gene matches. CDR3 size: 14 residues. Here the CDR3 reads CASSGEQGGYEQYF. CDR3 nucleotide sequence: TGTGCCAGCAGTGGCGAACAGGGGGGCTACGAGCAGTACTTC.

This clonotype was seen ten or more times. The chain joins TRBV25-1 to TRBJ1-6; 9 positions match TRBD1. This CDR3 region has 15 residues. CDR1 and CDR2 (germline): MGHDK, SYGVNS. After removal of 8 bases from V and 6 bases from J, the junction contained 8 bases not matched to a gene. The CDR3 loop reads CASLDPGQGNSPLHF. The CDR3 coding sequence is TGTGCCAGCCTAGACCCGGGACAGGGTAATTCACCCCTCCACTTT.

This clonotype has more than one count but fewer than ten. J is TRBJ1-1 and V is TRBV20-1; possible D gene TRBD1, 6 bases. This CDR3 is 14 amino acids long. Trimming pared 3 bases from V and 2 bases from J, leaving 13 bases between. Germline V CDR1 and CDR2: DFQATT, SNEGSKA (reference sequence). The CDR3: CSASITGSNTEAFF. In DNA, the CDR3 is TGCAGTGCTAGCATCACAGGGTCAAACACTGAAGCTTTCTTT.

The chain joins TRBV25-1 to TRBJ1-5; D is perhaps TRBD1 (6 bases). Trimming cost V 1 base and J 1 base, with 14 bases left between them. The CDR3 length is 17 residues. Germline values: CDR1 MGHDK, CDR2 SYGVNS. CDR3 loop: CASSELGGAGSNQPQHF. The CDR3 DNA is TGTGCCAGCAGTGAATTGGGGGGGGCAGGGAGCAATCAGCCCCAGCATTTT.

The genes are TRBV29-1 and TRBJ1-5, with 8 bases aligning to TRBD1. The germline gives CDR1 SQVTM, CDR2 ANQGSEA. There are 13 residues in the CDR3. With 8 bases clipped from V and 3 bases from J, the junction kept 6 bases outside the gene matches. CDR3 protein: CSSEGQDNQPQHF. The DNA for the CDR3 is TGCAGCAGTGAGGGACAGGACAATCAGCCCCAGCATTTT.

The rearrangement uses TRBV10-2 and TRBJ1-2; TRBD1 might be the D (5 bases). CDR3 length: 12 amino acids. From germline, CDR1 is WSHSY and CDR2 SAAADI. Trimming removed 8 bases from V and 8 bases from J, with 15 bases in between. The CDR3 loop reads CASLTEAGGYTF. DNA of the CDR3: TGCGCCAGCCTGACAGAGGCGGGCGGCTACACCTTC.